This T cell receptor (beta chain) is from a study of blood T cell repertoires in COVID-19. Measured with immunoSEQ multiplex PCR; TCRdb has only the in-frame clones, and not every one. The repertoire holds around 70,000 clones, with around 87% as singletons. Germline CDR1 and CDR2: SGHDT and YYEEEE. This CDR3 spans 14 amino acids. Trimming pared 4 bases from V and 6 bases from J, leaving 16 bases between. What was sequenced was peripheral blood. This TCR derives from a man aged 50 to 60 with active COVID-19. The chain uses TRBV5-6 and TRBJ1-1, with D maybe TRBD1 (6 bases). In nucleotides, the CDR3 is TGTGCCAGCAGCAACTCCCCAGGGGCTGCTGAAGCTTTCTTT. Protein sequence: CASSNSPGAAEAFF.